The 4 T cell receptor beta chains reported below all come from one sample, sequenced in a study of read filtering for tumor transcriptome and immune sequencing. The library was built from approximately 400 ng RNA with molecular barcoded adaptors for alpha/delta and beta/gamma chains. TCRdb re-derived calls from the reads in MiXCR, one entry per CDR3 protein. The sample lists tens of thousands of distinct CDR3 sequences, approximately 17% occurring once. The specimen sequenced was a population of CD138-negative cells sorted from bone marrow. The receptors were gathered from a donor over 35 with multiple myeloma.

This clonotype was seen at least ten times. V and J are TRBV19 and TRBJ1-5; D call uncertain. From germline, CDR1 is LNHDA and CDR2 SQIVND (reference sequence). V lost 3 bases and J 0 bases, leaving 15 bases between the germline ends. The length of the CDR3 is 17 residues. This chain's CDR3 is CASSISGFWDSNQPQHF. Written as DNA, the CDR3 is TGTGCCAGTAGTATTTCGGGGTTTTGGGATAGCAATCAGCCCCAGCATTTT.

This clonotype came up many times. This chain uses TRBV29-1 with TRBJ2-3; the match to TRBD1 covers 7 bases. After removal of 7 bases from V and 1 base from J, the junction contained 11 bases not matched to a gene. The germline CDR1 and CDR2 sequences are SQVTM and ANQGSEA. The CDR3 has 15 amino acids. Here the CDR3 reads CSAKTGLLGTDTQYF. In DNA, the CDR3 is TGCAGCGCCAAGACAGGGCTGCTCGGCACAGATACGCAGTATTTT.

This clonotype occurred many times. V is TRBV6-4 and J is TRBJ2-3; D perhaps matches TRBD1 (7 bases). The CDR3 has 15 amino acids. The V and J ends lost 7 bases and 8 bases respectively, with 22 bases between them. From germline, CDR1 is MRHNA and CDR2 SNTAGT. DNA of the CDR3: TGTGCCAGCACCCCAGATGGAGGGGGCCGTGGTACGCAGTATTTT. Translating gives CASTPDGGGRGTQYF.

This clonotype was counted many times. J is TRBJ2-7 and V is TRBV6-2 or TRBV6-3, with D possibly matching TRBD2 (6 bases). CDR3 length: 14 residues. The V gene lost 6 bases and the J gene lost 9 bases, with 21 bases spanning the gap. CDR1 is MNHEY, CDR2 SVGEGT, per germline. The CDR3 nucleotides read TGTGCCAGCAGCTGGGACTCTTCACTCCCGGGGCAGTACTTC. Translated: CASSWDSSLPGQYF.